What follows are 2 T cell receptor beta chains derived from one specimen sequenced in a study of CD8+ T cells in alopecia areata. cDNA reverse transcribed from extracted RNA served as the sequencing template. The assay was immunoSEQ multiplex PCR, and TCRdb's table has in-frame clones only and misses some. The table includes hundreds of thousands of clones, more than 45% detected once. Material: CD4+ T cells sorted from blood, obtained at week 0. The receptors shown here come from a human donor with alopecia areata.

The chain uses TRBV12-5 and TRBJ1-2; perhaps TRBD1 as D (6 bases). V was cut by 9 bases and J by 5 bases, with 13 bases left in between. Germline values: CDR1 LGHNT, CDR2 FRNRAP. The CDR3 consists of 12 residues. The CDR3 region is CASRDTEYGYTF. The CDR3 DNA reads as TGTGCTAGCCGGGACACGGAGTATGGCTACACCTTC.

J is TRBJ2-5 and V is TRBV30; possible D gene TRBD2, 6 bases. The CDR3 is made up of 14 amino acids. V lost 2 bases to trimming and J lost 0 bases, with 10 bases between them. The germline V gene has CDR1 GTSNPN and CDR2 SVGIG (reference sequence). CDR3 nucleotides: TGTGCCTGGAGTCGCTGGGGGGACCAAGAGACCCAGTACTTC. Translating it yields CAWSRWGDQETQYF.